The 28 T cell receptor beta chains below were found in one sample sequenced in a study of blood T cell repertoires in COVID-19. The data were produced by immunoSEQ multiplex PCR, yet TCRdb's version contains in-frame clones alone and is incomplete. The repertoire includes around 80,000 clones, roughly 90% of them detected once, and 0.7% to 0.9% sits in the top ten. Sequencing input: peripheral blood. The receptor set was obtained from a woman of 80 years or more with acute or convalescent COVID-19.

This rearrangement joins TRBV19 to TRBJ1-2; D not certain. The CDR3 totals 16 residues. Germline V gives CDR1 LNHDA, CDR2 SQIVND (reference sequence). V was trimmed by 3 bases and J by 0 bases, leaving 14 bases between them. In DNA, the CDR3 is TGTGCCAGTAGTATTTCCGCAGAGGGCCCTAACTATGGCTACACCTTC. This codes for CASSISAEGPNYGYTF.

V gene TRBV3-1 (or the pseudogene TRBV3-2) combines with J gene TRBJ2-1; 7 bases are shared with TRBD1. Germline V CDR1 and CDR2: LGHDT, YNNKEL (reference sequence). The CDR3 covers 13 residues. After removal of 1 base from V and 12 bases from J, the junction contained 6 bases not matched to a gene. This CDR3 reads CASSQGTGVRQFF. For the CDR3, the DNA is TGTGCCAGCAGCCAAGGCACAGGGGTAAGGCAGTTCTTC.

This clone was observed a few times. The chain is built from TRBV5-6 and TRBJ2-2; D may be TRBD1 (6 bases). The V gene lost 2 bases and the J gene lost 1 base, with 12 bases spanning the gap. The germline CDR1 and CDR2 sequences are SGHDT and YYEEEE. This CDR3 comprises 16 residues. This CDR3 is CASSLQGIKNTGELFF. The CDR3 nucleotides read TGTGCCAGCAGCTTACAGGGTATCAAGAACACCGGGGAGCTGTTTTTT.

CDR3 in DNA: TGTGCCAGCAGTTTAGGCGGGAGACCCTACAATGAGCAGTTCTTC. Its translation is CASSLGGRPYNEQFF. This chain uses TRBV27 with TRBJ2-1, with TRBD2 matching over 7 bases. CDR3 size: 15 residues. Per the germline V gene, CDR1 is MNHEY and CDR2 is SMNVEV (reference sequence). V dropped 2 bases and J dropped 2; count of bases not matched to a gene: 3.

In its sample, this clone was seen a few times. The rearrangement uses TRBV19 and TRBJ1-2; the match to TRBD1 covers 8 bases. The ends lost 8 bases at V and 2 bases at J; junction bases unmatched: 4. Germline V gene data show CDR1 as LNHDA and CDR2 as SQIVND (reference sequence). The CDR3 is 13 amino acids. CDR3 sequence reads: CASARQGNYGYTF. The CDR3 nucleotides are TGTGCCAGTGCGAGACAGGGGAACTATGGCTACACCTTC.

The chain carries TRBV15 and TRBJ1-2; TRBD1 might be the D (6 bases). Germline CDR1 is LNHNV and CDR2 is YYDKDF (reference sequence). Trimming removed 4 bases at V and 3 bases at J, with 15 bases between. The CDR3 is 15 residues long. The CDR3 nucleotides are TGTGCCACCAGCACTTTAACAGGGTTGGACTATGGCTACACCTTC. It specifies CATSTLTGLDYGYTF.

The rearrangement uses TRBV7-9 and TRBJ2-5; maybe TRBD2 (5 bases). CDR1 is SEHNR, CDR2 FQNEAQ, per germline (reference sequence). V was clipped by 4 bases and J by 2 bases, with 14 bases between them. The CDR3 consists of 15 residues. In nucleotides, the CDR3 is TGTGCCAGCAGCTCGATTTCCGGGGTACAAGAGACCCAGTACTTC. Translation gives CASSSISGVQETQYF.

This rearrangement joins TRBV9 to TRBJ1-4, with D tentatively TRBD1 (5 bases). Trimming took 4 bases from V and 7 from J, leaving 17 bases between them. This CDR3 is built from 15 residues. Germline CDR1 and CDR2: SGDLS and YYNGEE. DNA for the CDR3: TGTGCCAGCAGCCAGGGAGGAGGGCTCGGTGAAAAACTGTTTTTT. This encodes CASSQGGGLGEKLFF.

The chain combines TRBV5-1 with TRBJ2-1; perhaps TRBD1 as D (8 bases). The germline V gene has CDR1 SGHRS and CDR2 YFSETQ. V was pared by 4 bases and J by 5 bases, with 16 bases between. This CDR3 spans 15 amino acids. The CDR3 DNA sequence: TGCGCCAGCAGCACCGGACAGGGAGGGCACAATGAGCAGTTCTTC. It yields the protein CASSTGQGGHNEQFF.

The J gene is TRBJ2-2, the V gene TRBV19; tentative D call: TRBD2 (5 bases). Germline V gene lookup returns CDR1 LNHDA and CDR2 SQIVND (reference sequence). This CDR3 has 14 residues. V was trimmed by 5 bases and J by 5 bases, leaving 12 bases between them. The CDR3 sequence is CASSFKGGTGELFF. CDR3 nucleotide sequence: TGTGCCAGTAGTTTCAAAGGAGGAACCGGGGAGCTGTTTTTT.

The sample holds a few counts of this clone. The V call is TRBV11-3, the J call TRBJ2-7; TRBD2 agrees at 10 bases. With V trimmed by 5 bases and J by 3 bases, 7 bases remained unmatched. The V gene's germline CDR1 is SGHNT and CDR2 YENEEA. The CDR3 is 15 amino acids. The CDR3 region has the DNA TGTGCCAGCAGCAAGACTAGCGGGTTCAGCTACGAGCAGTACTTC. This gives the protein CASSKTSGFSYEQYF.

This clone came up once. The chain couples TRBV18 to TRBJ1-3, with D hard to call. Deletions cut 3 bases from V and 0 bases from J, with 12 bases between. Germline CDR1 and CDR2: KGHSH and LQKENI. The CDR3 covers 16 residues. This chain's CDR3 is CASSPAGISSGNTIYF. CDR3 DNA: TGTGCCAGCTCACCTGCCGGGATCAGCTCTGGAAACACCATATATTTT.

This clone has just one count. The V and J genes are TRBV19 and TRBJ2-2; a weak D match, TRBD2 (6 bases). This CDR3 is 16 amino acids long. The V end lost 2 bases, the J end lost 5 bases, and 15 bases lay between the germline ends. Looked up from germline, CDR1 is LNHDA and CDR2 is SQIVND (reference sequence). The CDR3 protein is CASSIRLGGWTGELFF. Written as DNA, the CDR3 is TGTGCCAGTAGTATAAGGTTGGGAGGATGGACCGGGGAGCTGTTTTTT.

The CDR3 region is CASREDRSSYEQYF. The CDR3 bases are TGTGCCAGCAGAGAGGACAGGAGCTCCTACGAGCAGTACTTC. The genes are TRBV2 and TRBJ2-7; 7 positions agree with TRBD1. The V gene end was trimmed by 6 bases and the J gene end by 0 bases; junction bases not matched to a gene: 5. The CDR3 has 14 amino acids. Germline V lookup: CDR1 SNHLY, CDR2 FYNNEI.

This chain uses TRBV6-2 or TRBV6-3 with TRBJ2-2, with TRBD1 identical over 9 bases. The CDR3 contains 16 residues. J gave up 1 base and V 5 bases, and 5 bases lay outside the gene matches. CDR1 and CDR2 (germline): MNHEY, SVGEGT. CDR3 in amino acids: CASSTYRGRNTGELFF. Here the CDR3 DNA reads TGTGCCAGCAGTACTTACAGGGGGCGGAACACCGGGGAGCTGTTTTTT.

The chain links TRBV18 to TRBJ2-3; 9 bases are shared with TRBD1. Germline CDR1 KGHSH, CDR2 LQKENI. Trimming at V came to 1 base and at J to 3 bases, leaving 2 bases not matched to a gene. This CDR3 region has 15 residues. This CDR3 is CASSPRDRVTDTQYF. The CDR3 coding sequence is TGTGCCAGCTCACCACGGGACAGGGTAACAGATACGCAGTATTTT.

The rearrangement joins TRBV7-8 to TRBJ1-6; maybe TRBD1 (6 bases). Germline CDR1 reads SGHVS; CDR2 reads FQNEAQ. The CDR3 is made up of 14 amino acids. V lost 4 bases and J lost 7, with 11 bases in between. Written as DNA, the CDR3 is TGTGCCAGCAGCTCGACAGGTCGGAATTCACCCCTCCACTTT. Protein: CASSSTGRNSPLHF.

This chain links TRBV11-3 with TRBJ2-5; TRBD2 is a possible D gene (6 bases). The CDR3 consists of 14 residues. Per germline, CDR1 SGHNT and CDR2 YENEEA. The V gene lost 2 bases and the J gene lost 3 bases, with 10 bases spanning the gap. The CDR3 loop is CASSLNGGKETQYF. CDR3 DNA sequence: TGTGCCAGCAGCTTAAACGGGGGAAAAGAGACCCAGTACTTC.

This chain uses TRBV6-6 with TRBJ2-1; D is perhaps TRBD2 (6 bases). CDR3 length: 15 amino acids. V lost 2 bases and J 2 bases, leaving 10 bases between the germline ends. Germline V CDR1 and CDR2: MNHNY, SVGAGI (reference sequence). The CDR3 DNA follows: TGTGCCAGCAGTTACGGGGAGGCTACCTACAATGAGCAGTTCTTC. It yields the protein CASSYGEATYNEQFF.

The chain carries TRBV6-1 and TRBJ2-7; 7 nucleotides line up with TRBD1. The germline CDR1 and CDR2 sequences are MNHNS and SASEGT. J gave up 5 bases and V 2 bases, and 3 bases lay outside the gene matches. This CDR3 has 13 residues. CDR3 loop: CASSERQGDEQYF. CDR3 nucleotides: TGTGCCAGCAGTGAAAGACAGGGAGACGAGCAGTACTTC.

The chain has TRBV12-3 or TRBV12-4 and TRBJ1-5; TRBD1 is a possible D gene (5 bases). CDR3 length: 13 residues. V was trimmed by 6 bases and J by 7 bases, leaving 13 bases between them. This CDR3 reads CASSQGGRQPQHF. The DNA for the CDR3 is TGTGCCAGCAGCCAGGGAGGTCGCCAGCCCCAGCATTTT.

This clone appeared a single time. The rearrangement joins TRBV4-1 to TRBJ2-7; 11 bases line up with TRBD2. The V and J ends lost 4 bases and 1 base, in that order; junction bases with no gene match: 6. This CDR3 region has 16 residues. Looked up from germline, CDR1 is MGHRA and CDR2 is YSYEKL. CDR3 in DNA: TGCGCCAGCAGCCTCGGTTCTAGCGGGAGGTCCTACGAGCAGTACTTC. Its protein is CASSLGSSGRSYEQYF.

On this clone: Additional DNA sequences in this sample encode the identical CDR3. V gene TRBV10-2 combines with J gene TRBJ2-5, with a possible D match to TRBD1 (6 bases). Germline V gene data show CDR1 as WSHSY and CDR2 as SAAADI. This CDR3 has 14 amino acids. V was clipped by 0 bases and J by 5 bases, with 10 bases between them. CDR3: CASSESNREETQYF. CDR3 coding DNA: TGCGCCAGCAGTGAGTCGAACAGGGAGGAGACCCAGTACTTC.

The chain uses TRBV11-2 and TRBJ2-3, with D tentatively TRBD1 (6 bases). The CDR3 has 15 amino acids. Trimming shortened V by 1 base and J by 4 bases, and 12 bases separated the two germline ends. In germline, CDR1 is SGHAT, CDR2 FQNNGV. CDR3 amino acids: CASSLVAQGADTQYF. The CDR3 DNA reads TGTGCCAGCAGCTTAGTTGCACAGGGTGCAGATACGCAGTATTTT. Filled out from reference TRBV11-2 and TRBJ2-3, the complete variable domain reads EAGVAQSPRYKIIEKRQSVAFWCNPISGHATLYWYQQILGQGPKLLIQFQNNGVVDDSQLPKDRFSAERLKGVDSTLKIQPAKLEDSAVYLCASSLVAQGADTQYFGPGTRLTVL.

In this sample, this clone turned up once. Written as DNA, the CDR3 is TGTGCCAGCAGCGTGTCTAACGGGAGGTGGAAAGAGACCCAGTACTTC. Its translation: CASSVSNGRWKETQYF. V and J are TRBV5-4 and TRBJ2-5, with 7 bases identical to TRBD2. V shed 4 bases and J 3 bases; nucleotides not matched to a gene: 12. The germline CDR1 and CDR2 sequences are SGHNT and YYREEE (reference sequence). This CDR3 is 16 amino acids long. Together with reference TRBV5-4 and TRBJ2-5, the CDR3 gives the full variable domain: ETGVTQSPTHLIKTRGQQVTLRCSSQSGHNTVSWYQQALGQGPQFIFQYYREEENGRGNFPPRFSGLQFPNYSSELNVNALELDDSALYLCASSVSNGRWKETQYFGPGTRLLVL.

The V gene is TRBV7-6, the J gene TRBJ1-1; 8 bases agree with TRBD1. Germline V gene lookup returns CDR1 SGHVS and CDR2 FNYEAQ. Trimming took 5 bases from V and 6 from J; bases not matched to a gene: 5. The CDR3 consists of 13 residues. The CDR3 nucleotides are TGTGCCAGCAGCCGGGACAGGCAGTCTGAAGCTTTCTTT. Its protein product is CASSRDRQSEAFF.

This clone appeared a single time. The rearrangement links TRBV7-9 to TRBJ1-5; 7 nucleotides agree with TRBD1. There are 14 residues in the CDR3. Trimming took 1 base from V and 5 from J; bases not matched to a gene: 2. Germline V gene sequence: CDR1 SEHNR, CDR2 FQNEAQ (reference sequence). Here the CDR3 reads CASSLDRGYQPQHF. The CDR3 coding sequence is TGTGCCAGCAGCTTAGACAGGGGTTATCAGCCCCAGCATTTT.

V usage is TRBV5-5 and J usage is TRBJ1-1; tentatively, D is TRBD1 (6 bases). The length of the CDR3 is 14 residues. V was pared by 4 bases and J by 3 bases, with 13 bases between. In germline, CDR1 is SGHKS, CDR2 YYEKEE (reference sequence). In nucleotides, the CDR3 is TGTGCCAGCAGCCCGTTACAGGGCTACACTGAAGCTTTCTTT. Translation: CASSPLQGYTEAFF.